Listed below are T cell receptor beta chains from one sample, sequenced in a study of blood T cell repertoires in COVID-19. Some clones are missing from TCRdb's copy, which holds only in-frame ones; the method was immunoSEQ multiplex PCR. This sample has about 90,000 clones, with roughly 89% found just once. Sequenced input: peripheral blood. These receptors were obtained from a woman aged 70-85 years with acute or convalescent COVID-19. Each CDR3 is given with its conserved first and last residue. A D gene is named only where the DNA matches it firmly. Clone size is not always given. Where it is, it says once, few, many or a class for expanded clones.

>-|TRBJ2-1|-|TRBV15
TGTGCCACCAGCAGAGAAAGGGACTCCTCCTACAATGAGCAGTTCTTC
CATSRERDSSYNEQFF
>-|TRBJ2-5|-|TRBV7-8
TGTGCCAGCAGTCTTGGGGCGGAGACCCAGTACTTC
CASSLGAETQYF
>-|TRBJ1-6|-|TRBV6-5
TGTGCCAGCAGTTACATGGGCACCTATAATTCACCCCTCCACTTT
CASSYMGTYNSPLHF
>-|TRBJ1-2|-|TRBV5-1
TGCGCCAGCAGCTTGGCCCTAGGTGGCTACACCTTC
CASSLALGGYTF
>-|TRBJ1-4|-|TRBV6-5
TGTGCCAGCATTCGGTCGTATGCAACTAATGAAAAACTGTTTTTT
CASIRSYATNEKLFF
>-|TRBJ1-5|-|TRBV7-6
TGTGCCAGCAGCTTAGCGACAGATCAGCCCCAGCATTTT
CASSLATDQPQHF
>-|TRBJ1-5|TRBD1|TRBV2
TGTGCCAGCATTAAACAGGGGAAAGGGTGGAATCAGCCCCAGCATTTT
CASIKQGKGWNQPQHF
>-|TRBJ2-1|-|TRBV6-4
TGTGCCAGCAGTGACTCTCTTCTAGCTAGGAATGAGCAGTTCTTC
CASSDSLLARNEQFF
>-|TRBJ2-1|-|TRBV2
TGTGCCAGCAGTGTTGCGCGAGGGCAGTTCTTC
CASSVARGQFF
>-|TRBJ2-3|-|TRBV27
TGTGCCAGCAGTCTCGACTGGGGCGGGGCCATGAGCACAGATACGCAGTATTTT
CASSLDWGGAMSTDTQYF
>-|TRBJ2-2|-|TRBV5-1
TGCGCCAGCAGCAGACAGAATACGAACACCGGGGAGCTGTTTTTT
CASSRQNTNTGELFF
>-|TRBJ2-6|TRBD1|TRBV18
TGTGCCAGCTCCCATTCGTCTTTACAGGGGTCTGGGGCCAACGTCCTGACTTTC
CASSHSSLQGSGANVLTF
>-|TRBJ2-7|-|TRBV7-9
TGTGCCAGCAGCCTCTCACCCGGGGACAACGAGGATCGGTACGAGCAGTACTTC
CASSLSPGDNEDRYEQYF
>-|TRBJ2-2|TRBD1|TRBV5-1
TGCGCCAGCAGCAGGCAGACAGGGACCGGGGAGCTGTTTTTT
CASSRQTGTGELFF
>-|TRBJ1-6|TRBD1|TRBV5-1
TGCGCCAGCAGCCCGGGGACAGGACTCAATTCACCCCTCCACTTT
CASSPGTGLNSPLHF
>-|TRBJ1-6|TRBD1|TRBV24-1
TGTGCCACCAGTGATTTCCGGGACAGCGATAATTCACCCCTCCACTTT
CATSDFRDSDNSPLHF
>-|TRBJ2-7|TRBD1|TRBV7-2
TGTGCCAGCAGCGCGGACAGGGGAATCTACTACGAGCAGTACTTC
CASSADRGIYYEQYF
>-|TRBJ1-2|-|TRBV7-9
TGTGCCAGCAGCTTAGCGGGACTTCATGGCTACACCTTC
CASSLAGLHGYTF
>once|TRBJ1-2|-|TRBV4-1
TGCGCCAGCAGCCAAGGGGACACAACTAACTATGGCTACACCTTC
CASSQGDTTNYGYTF
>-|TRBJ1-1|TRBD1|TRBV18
TGTGCCAGCTCACCACCGACAGGGGGCGTTGGAGGGGTTGAAACTTTCTTT
CASSPPTGGVGGVETFF
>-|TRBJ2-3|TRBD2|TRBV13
TGTGCCAGCAGTCTCAGCGGGGGGAGCACAGATACGCAGTATTTT
CASSLSGGSTDTQYF
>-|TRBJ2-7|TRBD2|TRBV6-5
TGTGCCAGCAGGGCTAGCGGTGACTCCTACGAGCAGTACTTC
CASRASGDSYEQYF
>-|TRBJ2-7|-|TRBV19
TGTGCCAGTAGTACCGGTGAGATCGCCTACGAGCAGTACTTC
CASSTGEIAYEQYF
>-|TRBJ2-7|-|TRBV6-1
TGTGCCAGCAGTGAATACTACGAGCAGTACTTC
CASSEYYEQYF
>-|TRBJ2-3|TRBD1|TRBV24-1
TGTGCCACCAGTGCCCGGGGACAGGGCTCAGATACGCAGTATTTT
CATSARGQGSDTQYF
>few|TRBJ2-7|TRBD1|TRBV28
TGTGCCAGCGCCAGGACAGGGTTTTACGAGCAGTACTTC
CASARTGFYEQYF
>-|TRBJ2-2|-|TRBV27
TGTGCCAGCAGTACGACTTTTGGGGAGCTGTTTTTT
CASSTTFGELFF
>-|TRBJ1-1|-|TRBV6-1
TGTGCCAGCAGTGAAGTAGAGGACACTGAAGCTTTCTTT
CASSEVEDTEAFF
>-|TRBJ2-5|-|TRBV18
TGTGCCAGCTCATTCAGTGGGAGCGAAGAGACCCAGTACTTC
CASSFSGSEETQYF
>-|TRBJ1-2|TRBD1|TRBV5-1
TGCGCCAGCACACCTCGAACAGGGGACTATGGCTACACCTTC
CASTPRTGDYGYTF
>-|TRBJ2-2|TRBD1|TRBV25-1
TGTGCCAGCAGACAGGGGGTTGACACCGGGGAGCTGTTTTTT
CASRQGVDTGELFF
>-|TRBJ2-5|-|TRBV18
TGTGCCAGCTCACCGTCGACTAGGATGGAGACCCAGTACTTC
CASSPSTRMETQYF
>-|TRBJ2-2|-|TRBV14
TGTGCCAGCAGCCAAGTGAATTTCGTGGGGGGCACCGGGGAGCTGTTTTTT
CASSQVNFVGGTGELFF
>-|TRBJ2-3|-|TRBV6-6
TGTGCCAGCAGTTATGGGGGGACCCCTTCCACAGATACGCAGTATTTT
CASSYGGTPSTDTQYF
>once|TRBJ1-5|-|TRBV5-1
TGCGCCAGCAGCCCCGACTGGGGGGTTCAGCCCCAGCATTTT
CASSPDWGVQPQHF
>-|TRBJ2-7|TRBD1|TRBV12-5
TGTGCTAGTGGTTTGGGACAGGGCTACGAGCAGTACTTC
CASGLGQGYEQYF
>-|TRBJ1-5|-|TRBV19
TGTGCCAGTAGTATGAGGCAGACCTATAGCAATCAGCCCCAGCATTTT
CASSMRQTYSNQPQHF
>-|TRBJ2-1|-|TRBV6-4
TGTGCCAGCAGTGATGGGCCCTACAATGAGCAGTTCTTC
CASSDGPYNEQFF
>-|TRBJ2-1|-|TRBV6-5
TGTGCCAGCAGTACTAGACCAGCCTACAATGAGCAGTTCTTC
CASSTRPAYNEQFF
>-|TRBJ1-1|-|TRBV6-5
TGTGCCATGGGAGGGAACACTGAAGCTTTCTTT
CAMGGNTEAFF
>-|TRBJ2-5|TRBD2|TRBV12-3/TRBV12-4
TGTGCCAGCAGTTTGCGGGGGCAAGAGACCCAGTACTTC
CASSLRGQETQYF
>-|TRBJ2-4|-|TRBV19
TGTGCCAGTAGTATTTTCCCGACCGACTTAGTCTTC
CASSIFPTDLVF